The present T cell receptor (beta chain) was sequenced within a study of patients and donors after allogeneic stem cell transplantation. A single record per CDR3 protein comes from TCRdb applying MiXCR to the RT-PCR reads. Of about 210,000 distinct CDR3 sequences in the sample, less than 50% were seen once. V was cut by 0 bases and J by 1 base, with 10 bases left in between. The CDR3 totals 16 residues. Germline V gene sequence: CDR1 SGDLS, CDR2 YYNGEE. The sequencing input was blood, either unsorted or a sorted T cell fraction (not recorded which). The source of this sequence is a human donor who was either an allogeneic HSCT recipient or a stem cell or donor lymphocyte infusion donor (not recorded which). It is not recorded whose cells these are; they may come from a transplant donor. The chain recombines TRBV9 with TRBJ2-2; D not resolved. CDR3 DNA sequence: TGTGCCAGCAGCGTAGGCCTAACGATGAACACCGGGGAGCTGTTTTTT. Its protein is CASSVGLTMNTGELFF.